One sample yielded the 15 T cell receptor beta chains listed below, sequenced in a study of cytomegalovirus exposure and HLA in healthy donors. 60 Vbeta and 13 Jbeta primers were used in PCR. Only in-frame clones appear in the TCRdb table, and some are missing; sequencing was by immunoSEQ multiplex PCR. The data contain 190,000 or so clones, around 86% of them seen just once; the ten biggest clones take up roughly a tenth. Material: PBMCs. All receptors derive from a woman in her forties or fifties in good health and CMV-seropositive.

J is TRBJ2-3 and V is TRBV28, with 10 bases fitting TRBD1. From germline, CDR1 is MDHEN and CDR2 SYDVKM. The V gene end was trimmed by 5 bases and the J gene end by 3 bases; junction bases not matched to a gene: 8. This CDR3 has 16 amino acids. The CDR3 spells CASSPSTGGRTDTQYF. CDR3 in DNA: TGTGCCAGCAGTCCCTCGACAGGGGGCAGGACAGATACGCAGTATTTT.

This rearrangement joins TRBV6-5 to TRBJ2-5, with TRBD1 matching over 8 bases. After removal of 8 bases from V and 5 bases from J, the junction contained 4 bases not matched to a gene. The CDR3 length is 12 residues. Germline CDR1 reads MNHEY; CDR2 reads SVGAGI. CDR3 DNA: TGTGCCAGCGGGACAGGACGGGAGACCCAGTACTTC. As protein: CASGTGRETQYF.

In its sample, this clone was seen a few times. The rearrangement links TRBV4-1 to TRBJ1-6; tentative D call: TRBD1 (6 bases). Trimming took 0 bases from V and 9 from J, leaving 21 bases between them. This CDR3 is 18 amino acids long. Per germline, CDR1 MGHRA and CDR2 YSYEKL. The CDR3 coding sequence is TGCGCCAGCAGCCAAGACACCCCTCAGGGGAGGGAGCGTTCACCCCTCCACTTT. Encoded protein: CASSQDTPQGRERSPLHF.

The chain is built from TRBV9 and TRBJ2-5; possibly TRBD2 for D (5 bases). The CDR3 spans 15 residues. CDR1 is SGDLS, CDR2 YYNGEE, per germline. V lost 0 bases and J lost 5, with 14 bases in between. CDR3 amino acids: CASSVGSGGTETQYF. Here the CDR3 DNA reads TGTGCCAGCAGCGTAGGCAGCGGCGGAACGGAGACCCAGTACTTC.

V gene TRBV5-1 combines with J gene TRBJ1-1; TRBD1 matches 7 bases. Germline assignment: CDR1 SGHRS and CDR2 YFSETQ. CDR3 length: 14 residues. The V gene end was trimmed by 1 base and the J gene end by 4 bases; junction bases not matched to a gene: 4. The CDR3 sequence: CASSLQGDGTEAFF. The CDR3, as DNA: TGCGCCAGCAGCTTGCAGGGGGATGGCACTGAAGCTTTCTTT.

V and J are TRBV19 and TRBJ1-3; perhaps TRBD1 as D (5 bases). This CDR3 spans 16 amino acids. V dropped 6 bases and J dropped 2 bases, with 17 bases sitting between them. From germline, CDR1 is LNHDA and CDR2 SQIVND (reference sequence). CDR3 coding DNA: TGTGCCAGTAGGGGAAGGGGCGCCTTTACTGGAAACACCATATATTTT. It translates to CASRGRGAFTGNTIYF.

The CDR3 is CASSPRTGGEKLFF. CDR3 DNA: TGTGCCAGCTCACCGCGGACAGGGGGTGAAAAACTGTTTTTT. This sequence joins TRBV18 and TRBJ1-4; 10 nucleotides agree with TRBD1. The CDR3 has 14 residues. Germline assignment: CDR1 KGHSH and CDR2 LQKENI. J gave up 7 bases and V 3 bases, and 2 bases lay outside the gene matches.

The V gene is TRBV7-9, the J gene TRBJ2-5; 8 bases fit TRBD2. CDR3 length: 15 residues. In germline, CDR1 is SEHNR, CDR2 FQNEAQ (reference sequence). Unmatched junction bases numbered 15, after V lost 10 bases and J lost 5 bases. CDR3 loop: CAIPLGAGGGETQYF. CDR3 in DNA: TGTGCCATCCCGTTAGGTGCGGGGGGCGGTGAGACCCAGTACTTC.

This clone is a singleton in its sample. The J gene is TRBJ1-2, the V gene TRBV11-2, with 8 bases identical to TRBD1. The V segment lost 5 bases and the J segment 8 bases; nucleotides outside the gene matches: 7. The CDR3 length is 13 residues. The germline V gene encodes CDR1 SGHAT and CDR2 FQNNGV. CDR3 bases: TGTGCCAGCAGCCAACACAGGGGGTCGGGCTACACCTTC. Translated: CASSQHRGSGYTF.

The chain couples TRBV11-3 to TRBJ2-2; TRBD1 aligns across 7 bases. The V gene's germline CDR1 is SGHNT and CDR2 YENEEA. The V segment lost 6 bases and the J segment 2 bases; nucleotides outside the gene matches: 9. This CDR3 has 16 amino acids. The CDR3 nucleotides read TGTGCCAGCAGTCAGTCAGGGGGACCCAACACCGGGGAGCTGTTTTTT. Translating it yields CASSQSGGPNTGELFF.

The J gene is TRBJ1-2, the V gene TRBV4-2, with a possible D match to TRBD1 (5 bases). Between the trimmed V and J ends, which lost 0 bases and 0 bases, there was a span of 11 bases. The CDR3 sequence is 16 residues long. Per germline, CDR1 LGHNA and CDR2 YNFKEQ. Written as DNA, the CDR3 is TGTGCCAGCAGCCAAGATCCAGGGTTGACTAACTATGGCTACACCTTC. This translates into CASSQDPGLTNYGYTF.

This clone was found once. The rearrangement joins TRBV18 to TRBJ1-2; D is ambiguous. This CDR3 is built from 13 residues. V dropped 1 base and J dropped 8 bases, with 11 bases sitting between them. Germline CDR1 and CDR2: KGHSH and LQKENI. In DNA form, the CDR3 reads TGTGCCAGCTCACCACTCGGGGTCTGGGGCTACACCTTC. This encodes CASSPLGVWGYTF.

The rearrangement links TRBV27 to TRBJ2-1, with D perhaps TRBD2 (5 bases). Trimming left V 5 bases short and J 4 bases short, with 18 bases between. Germline CDR1 and CDR2: MNHEY and SMNVEV (reference sequence). The CDR3 runs 16 residues. Here the CDR3 reads CASSLRTPAIYNEQFF. The CDR3 coding sequence is TGTGCCAGCAGTCTCCGGACTCCAGCTATATACAATGAGCAGTTCTTC.

The chain recombines TRBV19 with TRBJ2-7; D uncertain. The CDR3 is made up of 15 amino acids. V lost 6 bases and J 3 bases, leaving 18 bases between the germline ends. From germline, CDR1 is LNHDA and CDR2 SQIVND (reference sequence). This CDR3 reads CASSSTGLRHYEQYF. CDR3 sequence (DNA): TGTGCCAGTAGCTCCACTGGGCTCCGCCACTACGAGCAGTACTTC.

The gene calls are TRBV6-6 and TRBJ2-5; 7 positions match TRBD1. CDR3 length: 14 residues. CDR1 is MNHNY and CDR2 is SVGAGI in the germline V gene (reference sequence). Unmatched junction bases numbered 9, after V lost 6 bases and J lost 5 bases. CDR3 sequence reads: CASSLGQLGETQYF. As DNA, the CDR3 is TGTGCCAGCAGCTTGGGACAGCTCGGGGAGACCCAGTACTTC.